The 22 T cell receptor beta chains reported below all come from one sample, sequenced in a study of T cell repertoires in cytomegalovirus infection. TCRdb passed the reads through MiXCR, listing each CDR3 protein once. Among approximately 750,000 distinct CDR3 sequences listed, 35% to 40% were seen once. Sequenced sample: PBMCs. These receptors were collected from a human donor in good health (CMV status not recorded). Some clones in this sample may be carry-over from other donors' samples.

This chain connects TRBV29-1 to TRBJ2-1; 9 bases align to TRBD2. Per the germline V gene, CDR1 is SQVTM and CDR2 is ANQGSEA. The CDR3 spans 14 residues. With 5 bases clipped from V and 7 bases from J, the junction kept 9 bases outside the gene matches. For the CDR3, the DNA is TGCAGCGTTTCGGCGGGAGGGCCGTTGAATGAGCAGTTCTTC. Translating it yields CSVSAGGPLNEQFF.

This clonotype was detected only once. This chain joins TRBV28 and TRBJ2-1, with TRBD2 identical over 9 bases. Germline CDR1 reads MDHEN; CDR2 reads SYDVKM. Trimming took 6 bases from V and 5 from J; bases not matched to a gene: 20. The CDR3 extends over 19 amino acids. The CDR3 coding sequence is TGTGCCAGCAGAAAATGGACTAGCGTTAGGCGGGAGGGCGACAATGAGCAGTTCTTC. Protein: CASRKWTSVRREGDNEQFF.

This clonotype was recorded many times. The V gene is TRBV7-2, the J gene TRBJ1-1, with D tentatively TRBD1 (5 bases). Trimming took 7 bases from V and 4 from J, leaving 22 bases between them. Germline V gene sequence: CDR1 SGHTA, CDR2 FQGNSA. The CDR3 spans 16 residues. The CDR3 spells CASTHDGTRIGTEAFF. DNA of the CDR3: TGTGCCAGCACCCATGACGGGACGCGGATTGGCACTGAAGCTTTCTTT.

This clonotype was picked up a small number of times. Germline and junction disagree at one end, which may indicate a read error. The chain recombines TRBV6-6 with TRBJ2-4, with D possibly being TRBD1 (5 bases). Per the germline V gene, CDR1 is MNHNY and CDR2 is SVGAGI (reference sequence). CDR3 length equals 18 residues. Here the CDR3 reads CASSNSPDSLKTKNIQYF. The CDR3 nucleotides read TGTGCCAGCAGTAACTCTCCCGACAGCCTAAAAACCAAAAACATTCAGTACTTC.

The gene calls are TRBV28 and TRBJ2-7, with 8 bases that match TRBD1. V lost 8 bases and J lost 3; bases outside the gene matches: 9. The germline V gene encodes CDR1 MDHEN and CDR2 SYDVKM. The CDR3 is made up of 14 amino acids. CDR3 residues: CASLDRGGFYEQYF. CDR3 nucleotide sequence: TGTGCCAGCCTTGACAGGGGAGGTTTCTACGAGCAGTACTTC.

This clonotype occurred a few times. The rearrangement joins TRBV11-3 to TRBJ2-3; no firm D call. The length of the CDR3 is 13 residues. V lost 2 bases and J lost 4, with 7 bases in between. Germline CDR1 SGHNT, CDR2 YENEEA. The CDR3 nucleotides are TGTGCCAGCAGCTTAAGGAGTGCAGATACGCAGTATTTT. This codes for CASSLRSADTQYF.

This sequence joins TRBV19 and TRBJ1-1; D possibly corresponds to TRBD1 (5 bases). Trimming cost V 2 bases and J 2 bases, with 9 bases left between them. This CDR3 contains 14 residues. Germline V gene data show CDR1 as LNHDA and CDR2 as SQIVND (reference sequence). This CDR3 reads CASSIQGRNTEAFF. DNA for the CDR3: TGTGCCAGTAGTATACAGGGAAGAAACACTGAAGCTTTCTTT. The variable domain in full, completed from reference TRBV19 and TRBJ1-1, reads DGGITQSPKYLFRKEGQNVTLSCEQNLNHDAMYWYRQDPGQGLRLIYYSQIVNDFQKGDIAEGYSVSREKKESFPLTVTSAQKNPTAFYLCASSIQGRNTEAFFGQGTRLTVV.

The chain has TRBV7-8 and TRBJ2-7, with TRBD1 identical over 8 bases. Unmatched junction bases numbered 12, after V lost 1 base and J lost 7 bases. Germline-derived CDR1 and CDR2 are SGHVS and FQNEAQ. CDR3 length: 16 amino acids. Here the CDR3 reads CASSLGSRTGSREQYF. The CDR3 DNA reads as TGTGCCAGCAGCTTAGGTTCCCGGACAGGGAGTCGGGAGCAGTACTTC.

The V gene is TRBV20-1, the J gene TRBJ2-3; 13 bases align to TRBD2. The CDR3 is 18 residues long. Germline CDR1 and CDR2: DFQATT and SNEGSKA (reference sequence). The trim removed 1 base at V and 6 bases at J, leaving 13 bases unmatched. CDR3 coding DNA: TGCAGTGCTAGAGGGCCGGGACTAGCGGGATTTCGGGCGGATACGCAGTATTTT. Its translation: CSARGPGLAGFRADTQYF.

This clonotype was seen only a few times. The chain is built from TRBV24-1 and TRBJ1-1; D perhaps matches TRBD1 (5 bases). From germline, CDR1 is KGHDR and CDR2 SFDVKD. Trimming shortened V by 8 bases and J by 11 bases, and 17 bases separated the two germline ends. CDR3 length: 12 residues. The CDR3 spells CATMGTSGFAFF. The DNA for the CDR3 is TGTGCCACCATGGGGACCTCGGGCTTCGCTTTCTTT.

This clonotype came up a few times. The chain couples TRBV5-8 to TRBJ1-1, with a weak D call TRBD1 (5 bases). V dropped 7 bases and J dropped 8 bases, with 9 bases sitting between them. Looked up from germline, CDR1 is SGHTS and CDR2 is YDEGEE. The CDR3 spans 10 residues. CDR3 bases: TGTGCCAGCCGGGGCCGAGAAGCTTTCTTT. It yields the protein CASRGREAFF. Full variable domain (remainder filled in from reference TRBV5-8 and TRBJ1-1): EAGVTQSPTHLIKTRGQQATLRCSPISGHTSVYWYQQALGLGLQFLLWYDEGEERNRGNFPPRFSGRQFPNYSSELNVNALELEDSALYLCASRGREAFFGQGTRLTVV.

CDR3: CASSRQLSGEQYF. CDR3 nucleotides: TGTGCCAGCAGCCGCCAACTTTCGGGAGAGCAGTACTTC. V gene TRBV6-2 or TRBV6-3 combines with J gene TRBJ2-7; TRBD2 is a possible D gene (5 bases). This CDR3 has 13 amino acids. From germline, CDR1 is MNHEY and CDR2 SVGEGT. V was cut by 6 bases and J by 7 bases, with 16 bases left in between.

This clonotype was seen only a few times. One end of the junction fails to match germline, which may point to a read error. This sequence joins TRBV3-1 and TRBJ2-1; D might be TRBD2 (5 bases). The germline V gene encodes CDR1 LGHDT and CDR2 YNNKEL (reference sequence). This CDR3 is 19 amino acids long. The CDR3 sequence: CASSQGPVFIALSYNEQFF. In DNA, the CDR3 is TGTGCTAGCAGCCAAGGGCCTGTTTTTATAGCGCTCTCCTACAATGAGCAGTTCTTC.

This chain joins TRBV11-2 and TRBJ2-2; D gene uncertain. The V end lost 6 bases, the J end lost 0 bases, and 17 bases lay between the germline ends. Germline V lookup: CDR1 SGHAT, CDR2 FQNNGV. The CDR3 consists of 17 residues. The CDR3 region is CASRLLVADPNTGELFF. The CDR3 coding sequence is TGTGCCAGCAGACTATTAGTTGCGGATCCGAACACCGGGGAGCTGTTTTTT.

The chain carries TRBV5-1 and TRBJ1-2, with D possibly TRBD1 on 5 matching bases. Germline V gene lookup returns CDR1 SGHRS and CDR2 YFSETQ. V was shortened by 0 bases and J by 8 bases, with 11 bases between the two germline ends. There are 13 residues in the CDR3. CDR3 region: CASSLDGTMGYTF. The DNA for the CDR3 is TGCGCCAGCAGCTTGGATGGGACTATGGGCTACACCTTC.

The rearrangement links TRBV6-5 to TRBJ2-2, with 8 bases fitting TRBD1. Germline V gene data show CDR1 as MNHEY and CDR2 as SVGAGI. The length of the CDR3 is 15 residues. With V trimmed by 0 bases and J by 10 bases, 7 bases remained unmatched. The CDR3 DNA reads TGTGCCAGCAGTTACTCCGGGCAGGGGGCTGCGGAGCTGTTTTTT. It is translated as CASSYSGQGAAELFF.

The table lists this clonotype with a few counts. The chain uses TRBV11-2 and TRBJ2-7; possible D gene TRBD1, 6 bases. Germline V gives CDR1 SGHAT, CDR2 FQNNGV. CDR3 size: 14 residues. The V gene lost 3 bases and the J gene lost 6 bases, with 15 bases spanning the gap. DNA for the CDR3: TGTGCCAGCAGCTTCTCCGGGACATCGGGCGAGCAGTACTTC. This gives the protein CASSFSGTSGEQYF.

This chain uses TRBV7-9 with TRBJ1-6; TRBD1 matches 8 bases. The germline CDR1 and CDR2 sequences are SEHNR and FQNEAQ (reference sequence). The length of the CDR3 is 17 residues. Germline trimming cut 3 bases from V and 7 bases from J; bases unmatched to any gene: 11. The CDR3 reads CASSLGTQGAWNSPLHF. CDR3 coding DNA: TGTGCCAGCAGCTTGGGAACCCAGGGGGCTTGGAATTCACCCCTCCACTTT.

This chain joins TRBV27 and TRBJ1-5; a possible D gene is TRBD1 (5 bases). V was pared by 4 bases and J by 5 bases, with 9 bases between. The CDR3 totals 13 residues. Germline CDR1 and CDR2: MNHEY and SMNVEV (reference sequence). CDR3: CASSWGDHQPQHF. The DNA of the CDR3 is TGTGCCAGCAGTTGGGGGGACCATCAGCCCCAGCATTTT.

This chain uses TRBV28 with TRBJ2-7; 7 bases are shared with TRBD2. The germline gives CDR1 MDHEN, CDR2 SYDVKM. CDR3 size: 16 residues. The V gene end was trimmed by 4 bases and the J gene end by 3 bases; junction bases not matched to a gene: 12. The chain's CDR3 is CASSYGLLWDYYEQYF. In nucleotides, the CDR3 is TGTGCCAGCAGTTATGGACTACTCTGGGACTACTACGAGCAGTACTTC.

Comment on this clonotype: No conserved phenylalanine or tryptophan is present at the end of the CDR3, so a read error is the likely explanation. The gene calls are TRBV18 and TRBJ2-3; maybe TRBD1 (6 bases). The germline CDR1 and CDR2 sequences are KGHSH and LQKENI. Trimming took 2 bases from V and 0 from J, leaving 6 bases between them. The CDR3 is 14 residues long. CDR3 sequence (DNA): TGTGCCAGCTCACCAACAGGGAGCACAGATACGCAGTATTTG. Its protein product is CASSPTGSTDTQYL.

The table lists this clonotype with a few counts. The chain combines TRBV19 with TRBJ2-1; 9 bases line up with TRBD2. Germline CDR1 reads LNHDA; CDR2 reads SQIVND (reference sequence). Trimming cost V 3 bases and J 9 bases; bases outside gene matches: 3. The CDR3 has 13 amino acids. The CDR3 sequence is CASSMTLAGEQFF. CDR3 nucleotides: TGTGCCAGTAGTATGACACTAGCGGGTGAGCAGTTCTTC.